Below, 8 T cell receptor beta chains from the same sample are listed, as sequenced in a study of cytomegalovirus exposure and HLA in healthy donors. Method: immunoSEQ multiplex PCR; TCRdb's copy keeps in-frame clones and lacks some. The repertoire holds tens of thousands of clones, with 85% to 95% as singletons. Sample: PBMCs. All receptors come from a man between 18 and 29 years old in good health and CMV-seronegative.

V usage is TRBV5-6 and J usage is TRBJ1-5; 11 bases match TRBD1. The germline V gene has CDR1 SGHDT and CDR2 YYEEEE. The CDR3 is 16 residues long. The junction had 5 bases not matched to a gene; V was cut back by 4 bases and J by 2 bases. This chain's CDR3 is CASSHRTGGGNQPQHF. Here the CDR3 DNA reads TGTGCCAGCAGCCACCGGACAGGGGGCGGCAATCAGCCCCAGCATTTT. Looking up the rest from reference TRBV5-6 and TRBJ1-5 gives the full variable domain: DAGVTQSPTHLIKTRGQQVTLRCSPKSGHDTVSWYQQALGQGPQFIFQYYEEEERQRGNFPDRFSGHQFPNYSSELNVNALLLGDSALYLCASSHRTGGGNQPQHFGDGTRLSIL.

The rearrangement links TRBV15 to TRBJ2-5; 9 bases are shared with TRBD1. The DNA end is more similar to TRBJ2-7, so the J call may be wrong. Germline V gene lookup returns CDR1 LNHNV and CDR2 YYDKDF (reference sequence). This CDR3 is built from 16 residues. The CDR3: CATSAGDRDGSYEQYF. The CDR3 bases are TGTGCCACCAGCGCGGGGGACAGGGATGGGTCCTACGAGCAGTACTTC.

The chain joins TRBV4-1 to TRBJ1-4; perhaps TRBD1 as D (5 bases). Germline CDR1 MGHRA, CDR2 YSYEKL. Trimming removed 3 bases at V and 7 bases at J, with 15 bases between. This CDR3 has 15 amino acids. In nucleotides, the CDR3 is TGCGCCAGCAGCCAGGGGACTGGAGGGCGTGAAAAACTGTTTTTT. This codes for CASSQGTGGREKLFF.

This chain joins TRBV19 and TRBJ2-6; D call uncertain. The germline CDR1 and CDR2 sequences are LNHDA and SQIVND (reference sequence). The CDR3 is made up of 15 amino acids. The germline V and J ends were trimmed by 3 bases and 0 bases, with 6 bases remaining between them. Here the CDR3 reads CASSIPNSGANVLTF. DNA for the CDR3: TGTGCCAGTAGTATCCCTAACTCTGGGGCCAACGTCCTGACTTTC.

This clone was found once. The rearrangement joins TRBV10-3 to TRBJ2-7; TRBD2 aligns across 9 bases. The CDR3 sequence is 14 residues long. V lost 3 bases and J lost 7; bases outside the gene matches: 7. Germline values: CDR1 ENHRY, CDR2 SYGVKD. The CDR3: CAISDLAGVGEQYF. CDR3 bases: TGTGCCATCAGTGACTTAGCGGGAGTCGGGGAGCAGTACTTC.

The chain has TRBV29-1 and TRBJ2-1, with D uncertain. CDR3 length: 12 residues. CDR1 is SQVTM and CDR2 is ANQGSEA in the germline V gene. V lost 2 bases, J lost 5 bases, and 7 bases lay in between. CDR3 DNA sequence: TGCAGCGTTGAATTGCAGGACAATGAGCAGTTCTTC. This sequence encodes CSVELQDNEQFF.

CDR3 in amino acids: CASSDHPRVFNSPLHF. As DNA, the CDR3 is TGTGCCAGCAGTGACCATCCGAGGGTTTTCAATTCACCCCTCCACTTT. This chain connects TRBV2 to TRBJ1-6; no firm D call. The CDR3 consists of 16 residues. The germline V and J ends were trimmed by 3 bases and 7 bases, with 16 bases remaining between them. CDR1 and CDR2 (germline): SNHLY, FYNNEI.

J is TRBJ2-7 and V is TRBV4-3; possibly TRBD2 for D (6 bases). V was cut by 0 bases and J by 3 bases, with 15 bases left in between. The V gene's germline CDR1 is LGHNA and CDR2 YSLEER. The CDR3 runs to 16 residues. CDR3 DNA: TGCGCCAGCAGCCAAGATCCAAACGGGGACTTCTACGAGCAGTACTTC. It yields the protein CASSQDPNGDFYEQYF.